This entry describes one T cell receptor beta chain. This clonotype was seen ten or more times. No antigen is known for it. The sample holds no much larger clone one base away, and base qualities are not on file. CDR1 is given as DFQATT and CDR2 as SNEGSKA, both from the germline V gene (reference sequence). There are 14 amino acids in the CDR3, from cysteine to phenylalanine inclusive. Solely the CDR3 DNA is kept, with 42 bases framed from the first base. V is cut by 1 base and J by 2 bases, and the space between the germline ends is 9 bases. This entry comes from a study of breast tumors, draining lymph nodes, adjacent tissues (dated by TCRdb to about 2016). Broadly, across the study: The study compared TCR beta repertoires across tumor, adjacent nontumor tissue and axillary lymph nodes from breast cancer patients. In human breast cancer, the study set out to evaluate how tumor, surrounding tissue and draining lymph node repertoires relate to one another and whether T cells may move between these sites.

The full study reports these points: A scenario in which most tumor T cells derive from the lymph node and then expand within tumor tissue was judged to be consistent with the data. Rather than being directly demonstrated, the conclusion that tumor T cells originate in lymph nodes was presented as consistent with a hypothesis. Tumor T-cell repertoires showed less diversity than lymph node repertoires and more diversity than nontumor tissue repertoires, and tumor T-cell repertoires showed preferential V and J gene usage. Tumor and nontumor tissue repertoires were found to be significantly more similar in luminal-like than in basal-like breast cancer.

Sequencing was carried out with an Illumina HiSeq 2000. TCR beta chain libraries were generated through multiplex PCR amplification. High-throughput sequencing was used to analyze the amplified TCR beta chain products. TCRdb's own reprocessing of the public reads used fastp at Q25 and MiXCR and kept productive beta chains. CDR3 protein duplicates are merged, each entry listing the most common genes and DNA. Across this sample there are a few hundred thousand distinct CDR3 sequences, with under 35% seen only once. The ten largest clonotypes hold approximately 3.6% of the sample. Lymph node samples came from the axillary draining lymph nodes of breast cancer patients.

The receptor was isolated from a female donor with breast cancer. Some clones in this sample may be carry-over from other donors' samples. Sequenced input: axillary lymph node tissue. Recombination connected TRBV20-1 to TRBJ1-5; the best D guess is TRBD1, with 5 bases matching. The CDR3 loop reads CSARAGLGNQPQHF. The nucleotides read TGCAGTGCTAGAGCAGGGTTGGGCAATCAGCCCCAGCATTTT.